This T cell receptor beta chain appears in the sequencing data of a study of T-cell memory formation after mild COVID-19 (dated by TCRdb to 2020 to 2022). General notes on the study: Most TCR sequence clusters were specific to one of the two donors. T-cell clones expanding and contracting after mild COVID-19 in a couple of donors were tracked by longitudinal TCRalpha and TCRbeta repertoire sequencing. Two young, previously healthy adult volunteers made up the cohort, one male and one female. On the study overall, not on this receptor specifically: SARS-CoV-2 specificity of the second-wave clones peaking on day 37 was not confirmed. Contracting CD4+ clones turned up mainly in the CM and EM memory subsets, whereas EMRA was where CD8+ clones were enriched. Some responding clones were detected in pre-infection memory, which suggested that pre-existing cross-reactive memory T cells had joined the SARS-CoV-2 response. Clones contracting from day 15 to 85 had balanced CD4/CD8 phenotypes, while a second wave expanding from day 15 to 37 was biased towards CD4+. Only a couple of mild cases were covered by the study, and larger cohorts that include severe cases with pre-infection samples were considered necessary.

Ficoll-Paque density gradient centrifugation was used to isolate PBMCs. The junction shows trimming of 2 bases on V and 2 bases on J, plus 12 bases between the germline ends. From the cysteine up to the phenylalanine, the CDR3 has a length of 15 residues. CDR3 DNA only is kept here, 45 bases in frame from base 1. CDR1 SGHDT and CDR2 YYEEEE are derived from the germline V gene. This clonotype was observed a handful of times. No cognate antigen has been identified for it. One base away there is no much larger clone; base qualities are not given. Sequencing was performed on an Illumina NovaSeq 6000. TCRalpha and TCRbeta cDNA libraries were built by 5'RACE with constant-segment primers, adding sample barcodes and unique molecular identifiers. Trizol reagent was used to extract RNA from every sample. The libraries were amplified in two PCR steps, and the second step added a second sample barcode and Illumina TruSeq adapters. Sequencing of libraries was performed on an Illumina NovaSeq with 2 x 150 bp paired-end reads. The authors processed their data as follows. The reads were demultiplexed and collapsed into UMI-guided consensus sequences using migec v1.2.7. Using mixcr v2.1.11, UMI consensuses were aligned to TRA and TRB V and J templates and then assembled into clonotypes. Expanded or contracted clonotypes were those called significant by both edgeR and NoisET, with noise models trained on biological replicates. For edgeR calls, the thresholds were a false discovery rate-adjusted p below 0.01 and a log2 fold-change of 1. As an exploratory analysis of dynamics, max-normalized trajectories of the 1000 most abundant clonotypes were examined by PCA with hierarchical clustering. Separately sequenced CD4+ and CD8+ repertoires were used to assign the CD4 or CD8 phenotype of responding clones. TCRdb itself trimmed the public reads at Q25 with fastp, ran MiXCR and retained productive beta chains. One record per CDR3 amino acid sequence lists the most common genes and DNA. TCRdb, not the original authors, processed these V and J calls. This sample comprises 200,000 to 250,000 distinct CDR3 sequences, 15% of them detected only once. The ten largest clones capture 2.1% of the sample.

The chain links TRBV5-6 with TRBJ2-3, with a weak D call of TRBD1 (6 bases match). The receptor was isolated from an adult woman who had mild COVID-19 (a few samples of this study predate the infection). The sample titles of this study are shuffled in the database, so cell type and time point are left out; the donor was told from shared clones. Sequencing was performed on PBMCs or a T cell subset sorted from them (not recorded which). The CDR3 corresponds to CASSFWTALTDTQYF. The base sequence is TGTGCCAGCAGCTTTTGGACAGCCCTCACAGATACGCAGTATTTT.